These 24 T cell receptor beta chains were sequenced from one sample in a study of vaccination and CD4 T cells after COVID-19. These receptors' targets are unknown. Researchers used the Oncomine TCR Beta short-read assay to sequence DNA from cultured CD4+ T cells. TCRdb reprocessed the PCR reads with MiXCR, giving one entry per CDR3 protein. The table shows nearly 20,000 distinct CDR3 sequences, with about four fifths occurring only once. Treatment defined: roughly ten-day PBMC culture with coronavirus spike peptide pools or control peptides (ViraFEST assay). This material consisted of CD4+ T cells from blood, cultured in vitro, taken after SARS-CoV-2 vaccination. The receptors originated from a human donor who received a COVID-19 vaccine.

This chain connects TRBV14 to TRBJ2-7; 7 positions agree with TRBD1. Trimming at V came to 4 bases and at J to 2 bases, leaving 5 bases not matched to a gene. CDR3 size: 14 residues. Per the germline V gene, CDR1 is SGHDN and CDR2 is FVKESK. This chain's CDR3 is CASSRPQGPYEQYF. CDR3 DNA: TGTGCCAGCAGCCGACCACAGGGGCCCTACGAGCAGTACTTC.

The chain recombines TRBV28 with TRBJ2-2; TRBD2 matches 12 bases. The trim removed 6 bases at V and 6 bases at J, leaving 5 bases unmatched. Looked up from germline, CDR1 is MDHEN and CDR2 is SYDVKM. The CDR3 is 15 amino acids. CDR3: CASSSLAGGSGELFF. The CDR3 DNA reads TGTGCCAGCAGCTCCCTAGCGGGGGGGTCCGGGGAGCTGTTTTTT.

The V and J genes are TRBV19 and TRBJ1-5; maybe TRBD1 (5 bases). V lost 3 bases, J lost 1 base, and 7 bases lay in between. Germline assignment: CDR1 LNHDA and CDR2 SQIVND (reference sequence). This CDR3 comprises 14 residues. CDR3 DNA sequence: TGTGCCAGTAGTATTGGGGGGAGCAATCAGCCCCAGCATTTT. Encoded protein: CASSIGGSNQPQHF.

The CDR3 DNA reads TGTGCCAGTAGTATGTGGCAGGGCAATCAGCCCCAGCATTTT. The encoded protein is CASSMWQGNQPQHF. The rearrangement links TRBV19 to TRBJ1-5; D remains unclear. Germline CDR1 reads LNHDA; CDR2 reads SQIVND (reference sequence). The V gene lost 3 bases and the J gene lost 2 bases, with 8 bases spanning the gap. The CDR3 totals 14 residues.

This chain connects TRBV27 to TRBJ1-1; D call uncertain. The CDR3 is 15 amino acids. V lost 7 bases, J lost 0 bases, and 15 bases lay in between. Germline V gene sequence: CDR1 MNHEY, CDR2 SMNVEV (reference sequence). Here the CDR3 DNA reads TGTGCCAGCACCCGTATAGGCCGCCTGAACACTGAAGCTTTCTTT. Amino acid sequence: CASTRIGRLNTEAFF.

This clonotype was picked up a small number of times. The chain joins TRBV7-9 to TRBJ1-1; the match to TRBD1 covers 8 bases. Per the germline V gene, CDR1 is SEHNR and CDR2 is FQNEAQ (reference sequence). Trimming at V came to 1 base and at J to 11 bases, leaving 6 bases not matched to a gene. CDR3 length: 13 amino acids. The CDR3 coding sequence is TGTGCCAGCAGCTTAGAGGACAGGGTCGCCGCTTTCTTT. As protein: CASSLEDRVAAFF.

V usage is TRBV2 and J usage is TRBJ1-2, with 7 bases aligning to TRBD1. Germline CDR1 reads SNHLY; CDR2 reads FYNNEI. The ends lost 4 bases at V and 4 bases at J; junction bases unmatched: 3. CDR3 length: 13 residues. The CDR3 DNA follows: TGTGCCAGCAGTGGAACAGGGGTCTATGGCTACACCTTC. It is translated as CASSGTGVYGYTF.

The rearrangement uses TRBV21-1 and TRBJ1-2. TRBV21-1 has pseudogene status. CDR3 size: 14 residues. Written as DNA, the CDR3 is TGTGCCAGCAGTCTCAAAAGGAACAGAGGGGGCTACACCTTC. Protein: CASSLKRNRGGYTF.

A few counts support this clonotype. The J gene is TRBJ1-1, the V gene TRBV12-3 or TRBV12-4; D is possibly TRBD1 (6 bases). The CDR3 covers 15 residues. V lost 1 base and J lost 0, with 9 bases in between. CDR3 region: CASSLVGGLNTEAFF. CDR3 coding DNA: TGTGCCAGCAGTTTAGTCGGGGGGCTGAACACTGAAGCTTTCTTT.

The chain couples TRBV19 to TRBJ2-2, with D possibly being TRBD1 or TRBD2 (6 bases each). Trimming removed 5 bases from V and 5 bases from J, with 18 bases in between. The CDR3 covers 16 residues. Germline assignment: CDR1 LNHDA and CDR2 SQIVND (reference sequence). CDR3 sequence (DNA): TGTGCCAGTAGTTCCCCGACAGGACTATGGACCGGGGAGCTGTTTTTT. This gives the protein CASSSPTGLWTGELFF.

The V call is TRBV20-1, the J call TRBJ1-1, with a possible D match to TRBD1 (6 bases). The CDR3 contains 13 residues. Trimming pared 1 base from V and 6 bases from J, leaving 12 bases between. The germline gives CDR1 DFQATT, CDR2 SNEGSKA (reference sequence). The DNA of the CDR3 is TGCAGTGCTAGAGTTTACAGGGCGGCTGAAGCTTTCTTT. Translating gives CSARVYRAAEAFF.

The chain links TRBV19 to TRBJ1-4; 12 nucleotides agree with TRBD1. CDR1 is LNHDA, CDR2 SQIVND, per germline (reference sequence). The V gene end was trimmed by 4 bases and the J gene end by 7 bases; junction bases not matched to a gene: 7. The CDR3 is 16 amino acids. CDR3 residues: CASSSGTGGAIEKLFF. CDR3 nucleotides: TGTGCCAGTAGTAGCGGGACAGGGGGCGCGATTGAAAAACTGTTTTTT. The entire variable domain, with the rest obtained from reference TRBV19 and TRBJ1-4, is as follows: DGGITQSPKYLFRKEGQNVTLSCEQNLNHDAMYWYRQDPGQGLRLIYYSQIVNDFQKGDIAEGYSVSREKKESFPLTVTSAQKNPTAFYLCASSSGTGGAIEKLFFGSGTQLSVL.

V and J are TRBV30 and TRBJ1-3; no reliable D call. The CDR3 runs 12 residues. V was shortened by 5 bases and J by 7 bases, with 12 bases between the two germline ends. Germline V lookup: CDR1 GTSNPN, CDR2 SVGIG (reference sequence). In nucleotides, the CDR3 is TGTGCCTGGCGCCGCGCGGGGAACACCATATATTTT. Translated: CAWRRAGNTIYF.

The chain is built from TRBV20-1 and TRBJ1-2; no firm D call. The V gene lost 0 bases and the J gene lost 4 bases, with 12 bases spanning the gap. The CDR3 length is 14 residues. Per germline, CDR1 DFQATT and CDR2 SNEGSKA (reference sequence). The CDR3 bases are TGCAGTGCTAGAGATAGGACGTCGATCTATGGCTACACCTTC. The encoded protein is CSARDRTSIYGYTF.

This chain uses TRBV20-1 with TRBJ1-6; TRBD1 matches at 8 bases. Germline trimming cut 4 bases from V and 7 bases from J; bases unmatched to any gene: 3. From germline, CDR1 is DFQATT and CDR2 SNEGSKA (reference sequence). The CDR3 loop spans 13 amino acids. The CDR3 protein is CSANRDRNSPLHF. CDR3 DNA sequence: TGCAGTGCTAACCGGGACAGGAATTCACCCCTCCACTTT.

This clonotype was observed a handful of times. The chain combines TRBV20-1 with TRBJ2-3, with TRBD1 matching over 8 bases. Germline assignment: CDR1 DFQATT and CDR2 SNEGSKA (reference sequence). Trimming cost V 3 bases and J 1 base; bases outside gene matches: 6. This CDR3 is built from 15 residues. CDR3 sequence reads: CSASYPGQGTDTQYF. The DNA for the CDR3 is TGCAGTGCTAGTTATCCGGGACAGGGCACAGATACGCAGTATTTT.

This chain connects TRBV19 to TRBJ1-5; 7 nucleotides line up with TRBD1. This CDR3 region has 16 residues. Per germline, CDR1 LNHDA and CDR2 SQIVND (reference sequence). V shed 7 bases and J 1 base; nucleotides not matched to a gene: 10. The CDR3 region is CASINRGQRSNQPQHF. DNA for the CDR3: TGTGCCAGTATTAACAGGGGCCAACGGAGCAATCAGCCCCAGCATTTT.

CDR3 nucleotides: TGTGCCAGCAGCAATCAGTTTATGGGGACAGGGGCCTCTTGCAATCAGCCCCAGCATTTT. Protein product: CASSNQFMGTGASCNQPQHF. This chain uses TRBV21-1 with TRBJ1-5; the table calls TRBD1, which could not be checked here. TRBV21-1 constitutes a pseudogene. The CDR3 consists of 20 residues.

The CDR3 sequence: CASSYRTGRFNNSPLHF. The DNA for the CDR3 is TGTGCCAGCAGTTACCGGACAGGGCGCTTCAATAATTCACCCCTCCACTTT. The chain couples TRBV6-5 to TRBJ1-6; TRBD1 aligns across 8 bases. V lost 2 bases to trimming and J lost 5 bases; unmatched junction nucleotides: 8. The CDR3 has 17 amino acids. Per germline, CDR1 MNHEY and CDR2 SVGAGI.

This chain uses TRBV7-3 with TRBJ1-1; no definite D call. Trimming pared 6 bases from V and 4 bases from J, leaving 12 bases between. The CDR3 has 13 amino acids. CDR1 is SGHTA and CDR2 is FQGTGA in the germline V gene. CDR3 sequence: CASSRKFGTEAFF. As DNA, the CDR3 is TGTGCCAGCAGTCGTAAGTTTGGCACTGAAGCTTTCTTT.

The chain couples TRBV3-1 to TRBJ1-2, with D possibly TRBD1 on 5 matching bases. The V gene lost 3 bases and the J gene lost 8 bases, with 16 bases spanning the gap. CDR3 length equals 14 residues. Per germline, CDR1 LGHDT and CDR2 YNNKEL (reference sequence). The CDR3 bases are TGTGCCAGCAGCCATTTCGGGACGTCTGAAGGCTACACCTTC. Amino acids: CASSHFGTSEGYTF.

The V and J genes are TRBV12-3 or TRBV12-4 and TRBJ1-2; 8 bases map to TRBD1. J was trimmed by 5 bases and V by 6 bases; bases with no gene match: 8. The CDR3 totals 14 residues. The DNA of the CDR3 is TGTGCCAGCAGCCGTGACAGGGGTGGGTATGGCTACACCTTC. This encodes CASSRDRGGYGYTF.

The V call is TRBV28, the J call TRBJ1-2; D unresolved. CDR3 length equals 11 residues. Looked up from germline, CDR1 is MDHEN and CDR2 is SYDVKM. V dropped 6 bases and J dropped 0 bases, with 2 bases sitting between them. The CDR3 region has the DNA TGTGCCAGCAGAACTAACTATGGCTACACCTTC. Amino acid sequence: CASRTNYGYTF.

CDR3 loop: CASSEVGHISGANVLTF. Here the CDR3 DNA reads TGTGCCAGCAGTGAAGTGGGACACATCTCTGGGGCCAACGTCCTGACTTTC. The rearrangement links TRBV6-1 to TRBJ2-6, with a tentative D call TRBD1 (6 bases). Per the germline V gene, CDR1 is MNHNS and CDR2 is SASEGT. This CDR3 has 17 amino acids. The V end lost 1 base, the J end lost 0 bases, and 10 bases lay between the germline ends.